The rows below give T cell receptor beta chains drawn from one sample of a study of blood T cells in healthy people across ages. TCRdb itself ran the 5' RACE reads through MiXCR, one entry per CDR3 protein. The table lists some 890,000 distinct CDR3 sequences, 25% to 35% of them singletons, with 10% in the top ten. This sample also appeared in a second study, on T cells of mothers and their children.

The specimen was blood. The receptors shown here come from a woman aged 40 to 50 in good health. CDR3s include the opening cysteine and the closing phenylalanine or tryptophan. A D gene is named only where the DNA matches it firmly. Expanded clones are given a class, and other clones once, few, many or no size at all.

CDR3 protein: CATSDSPGGRDTQYF
CDR3 DNA: TGTGCCACCAGTGATTCCCCAGGGGGCAGGGATACGCAGTATTTT
J gene: TRBJ2-3
clone size: few
D gene: TRBD1
V gene: TRBV24-1

CDR3 protein: CASSQGDRGKYYTEAFF
CDR3 DNA: TGTGCCAGCAGCCAAGGGGACAGGGGAAAGTATTACACTGAAGCTTTCTTT
J gene: TRBJ1-1
clone size: once
D gene: TRBD1
V gene: TRBV3-1

CDR3 protein: CASSPTSHLEGYTF
CDR3 DNA: TGTGCCAGCAGCCCGACCTCACATCTGGAGGGCTACACCTTC
J gene: TRBJ1-2
clone size: few
D gene: -
V gene: TRBV7-9

CDR3 protein: CASGLIGGNIGELFF
CDR3 DNA: TGTGCTAGTGGTTTGATCGGGGGCAATATCGGGGAGCTGTTTTTT
J gene: TRBJ2-2
clone size: -
D gene: -
V gene: TRBV12-5

CDR3 protein: CASSLRGRGQASYEQYF
CDR3 DNA: TGCGCCAGCAGCTTGCGAGGCAGGGGACAGGCGTCCTACGAGCAGTACTTC
J gene: TRBJ2-7
clone size: -
D gene: TRBD1
V gene: TRBV5-1

CDR3 protein: CASSHGGGELFF
CDR3 DNA: TGTGCCAGCAGCCACGGGGGCGGGGAGCTGTTTTTT
J gene: TRBJ2-2
clone size: few
D gene: -
V gene: TRBV7-3

CDR3 protein: CASSHDGLYGYTF
CDR3 DNA: TGTGCCAGCAGCCATGACGGCCTGTATGGCTACACCTTC
J gene: TRBJ1-2
clone size: many
D gene: -
V gene: TRBV4-2

CDR3 protein: CASSHRGNTEAFF
CDR3 DNA: TGTGCCAGCAGTCACAGGGGGAACACTGAAGCTTTCTTT
J gene: TRBJ1-1
clone size: -
D gene: TRBD1
V gene: TRBV27

CDR3 protein: CASSPRTPNEQFF
CDR3 DNA: TGTGCCAGCAGCCCGCGGACCCCGAATGAGCAGTTCTTC
J gene: TRBJ2-1
clone size: once
D gene: -
V gene: TRBV3-1

CDR3 protein: CAISPGPAGANVPTF
CDR3 DNA: TGCGCCATCAGCCCCGGGCCGGCTGGGGCCAACGTCCCGACTTTC
J gene: TRBJ2-6
clone size: few
D gene: -
V gene: TRBV10-3

CDR3 protein: CASSSLAGGDNEQFF
CDR3 DNA: TGTGCCAGCAGCTCCCTAGCGGGGGGGGACAATGAGCAGTTCTTC
J gene: TRBJ2-1
clone size: few
D gene: TRBD2
V gene: TRBV7-9

CDR3 protein: CASSLLGGVTDTQYF
CDR3 DNA: TGTGCCAGCAGCTTGTTAGGGGGAGTCACAGATACGCAGTATTTT
J gene: TRBJ2-3
clone size: -
D gene: -
V gene: TRBV5-6

CDR3 protein: CATSDPENYGTDTQYF
CDR3 DNA: TGTGCCACCAGTGATCCCGAGAACTATGGCACAGATACGCAGTATTTT
J gene: TRBJ2-3
clone size: few
D gene: -
V gene: TRBV24-1

CDR3 protein: CASSWGLATDTQYF
CDR3 DNA: TGTGCCAGCAGTTGGGGCCTAGCCACAGATACGCAGTATTTT
J gene: TRBJ2-3
clone size: many
D gene: -
V gene: TRBV27

CDR3 protein: CASRDGQGYYEQYF
CDR3 DNA: TGTGCCAGTAGGGACGGACAGGGCTACTACGAGCAGTACTTC
J gene: TRBJ2-7
clone size: many
D gene: TRBD1
V gene: TRBV19

CDR3 protein: CASSQDQGPGRELFF
CDR3 DNA: TGTGCCAGCAGCCAGGATCAAGGGCCGGGGAGGGAACTGTTTTTT
J gene: TRBJ1-4
clone size: -
D gene: -
V gene: TRBV14